This is a list of T cell receptor beta chains from one sample in a study of response to subunit inactivated influenza vaccine. Via MiXCR, TCRdb re-called the RT-PCR reads, giving one row per CDR3 protein. This sample carries about 190,000 distinct CDR3 sequences, approximately 14% of them seen once, and the ten largest clones take approximately 30%. Sample: CD8+ T cells sorted from PBMCs, taken roughly 5 days after vaccination. The receptors derive from a man between 50 and 59 years old who received an inactivated influenza vaccine. CDR3s include the opening cysteine and the closing phenylalanine or tryptophan. D genes are given only for firm matches. A row's size may be missing; if present it is once, few, many or a size class.

clone size	V gene	D gene	J gene	CDR3 protein	CDR3 DNA
few	TRBV7-8	NA	TRBJ2-2	CASSSVGAGELFF	TGTGCCAGCAGCTCGGTCGGCGCCGGGGAGCTGTTTTTT
many	TRBV3-1	TRBD1	TRBJ2-1	CASSPWAGGYEQFF	TGTGCCAGCAGTCCCTGGGCAGGGGGCTATGAGCAGTTCTTC
NA	TRBV27	NA	TRBJ2-7	CASSLVGGIYEQYF	TGTGCCAGCAGTTTGGTTGGGGGGATCTACGAGCAGTACTTC
few	TRBV6-1	NA	TRBJ1-5	CASSESLGATQPQHF	TGTGCCAGCAGTGAATCACTGGGGGCGACTCAGCCCCAGCATTTT
many	TRBV20-1	TRBD2	TRBJ2-3	CSATEFGGEDTQYF	TGCAGTGCTACAGAGTTTGGGGGGGAAGATACGCAGTATTTT
few	TRBV4-3	NA	TRBJ2-3	CASSQDPGAGDTQYF	TGCGCCAGCAGCCAAGATCCGGGAGCTGGGGATACGCAGTATTTT
NA	TRBV7-9	NA	TRBJ2-1	CATRDYYNEQFF	TGTGCCACCCGGGATTATTACAATGAGCAGTTCTTC
many	TRBV5-1	NA	TRBJ1-1	CASSDSIMNTEAFF	TGCGCCAGCAGTGACAGCATCATGAACACTGAAGCTTTCTTT
NA	TRBV2	TRBD1	TRBJ2-1	CAERHWDSGYNEQFF	TGTGCCGAGAGACACTGGGACAGTGGCTACAATGAGCAGTTCTTC
many	TRBV2	TRBD1	TRBJ2-1	CATSRGQGAHEQFF	TGTGCCACCTCTCGGGGACAGGGGGCGCATGAGCAGTTCTTC
few	TRBV4-2	NA	TRBJ1-4	CASSPYGGMGEKLFF	TGTGCCAGCAGCCCGTACGGGGGAATGGGTGAAAAACTGTTTTTT
many	TRBV7-9	TRBD2	TRBJ2-1	CASSWSSGDEEQFF	TGTGCCAGCAGCTGGTCTAGCGGGGATGAAGAGCAGTTCTTC
few	TRBV28	NA	TRBJ2-4	CASSSNLLAKNIQYF	TGTGCCAGCAGTTCGAACTTACTAGCCAAAAACATTCAGTACTTC
NA	TRBV20-1	NA	TRBJ1-1	CTRWGNTEAFF	TGCACCCGTTGGGGTAACACTGAAGCTTTCTTT
NA	TRBV6-5	NA	TRBJ2-2	CASSYVGTTGELFF	TGTGCCAGCAGTTACGTGGGCACCACCGGGGAGCTGTTTTTT
many	TRBV11-2	TRBD2	TRBJ2-1	CASSLVSGGWVEQFF	TGTGCCAGCAGCTTAGTTAGCGGGGGGTGGGTTGAGCAGTTCTTC
NA	TRBV29-1	NA	TRBJ2-7	CSVGGGLKYEQYF	TGCAGCGTTGGAGGCGGGCTTAAATACGAGCAGTACTTC
once	TRBV20-1	NA	TRBJ2-4	CSASSWPEATGLDIQYF	TGCAGTGCTAGTTCCTGGCCAGAAGCCACAGGGTTAGACATTCAGTACTTC
once	TRBV6-5	NA	TRBJ2-6	CASSSGEVLSGANVLTF	TGTGCCAGCAGTTCAGGGGAAGTACTCTCCGGGGCCAACGTCCTGACTTTC
few	TRBV10-3	NA	TRBJ1-1	CAITPSAGNNEAFF	TGTGCCATCACCCCTAGTGCAGGGAACAATGAAGCTTTCTTT
few	TRBV12-3/TRBV12-4	TRBD1	TRBJ2-5	CASSSDDRVQETQYF	TGTGCCAGCAGTTCCGACGACAGGGTTCAAGAGACCCAGTACTTC
many	TRBV28	TRBD1	TRBJ1-5	CASSLRDREHF	TGTGCCAGCAGTCTCCGGGACAGGGAGCATTTT
few	TRBV6-6	NA	TRBJ1-4	CASKVNEKLFF	TGTGCCAGCAAAGTTAATGAAAAACTGTTTTTT
few	TRBV12-3/TRBV12-4	NA	TRBJ2-5	CASSPHALETQYF	TGTGCCAGCAGCCCCCACGCGTTGGAGACCCAGTACTTC
NA	TRBV10-3	TRBD2	TRBJ2-1	CAISESASGGNEQFF	TGTGCCATCAGTGAGTCGGCTAGCGGGGGGAATGAGCAGTTCTTC
few	TRBV4-3	NA	TRBJ1-2	CASSQGRFDYGYTF	TGCGCCAGCAGCCAAGGGCGGTTTGACTATGGCTACACCTTC
few	TRBV2	NA	TRBJ2-3	CASSAGTSIRSDTQYF	TGTGCCAGCAGTGCCGGGACTTCTATAAGATCCGATACGCAGTATTTT